Listed below are T cell receptor beta chains from one sample, sequenced in a study of shared clonotypes between healthy human individuals. The table came from immunoSEQ multiplex PCR; TCRdb's copy has only in-frame clones and leaves some out. The sample carries 550,000 to 850,000 clones, around 70% recorded once. The specimen sequenced was memory CD4+ T cells sorted from blood. The receptors shown here come from a woman between 25 and 40 years old in good health. The CDR3 runs from the conserved cysteine through the conserved F or W. A D gene is named only where the DNA matches it firmly. Part of the rows lack a size; the others show once, few, many or a class for expanded clones.

>-|TRBV5-1|-|TRBJ1-3
TGCGCCAGCAGCTTGGGGACTCTAGGAAACACCATATATTTT
CASSLGTLGNTIYF
>-|TRBV7-2|TRBD1|TRBJ2-6
TGTGCCAGCAGCCCGGGGACAGGTCGCGCCGCTGGGGCCAACGTCCTGACTTTC
CASSPGTGRAAGANVLTF
>few|TRBV19|TRBD2|TRBJ2-5
TGTGCCAGTAGTATAGCCTCTATGGGGGGGCAAGAGACCCAGTACTTC
CASSIASMGGQETQYF
>-|TRBV9|TRBD1|TRBJ2-1
TGTGCCAGCAGCGCCCTAGGGGGCTTCAATGAGCAGTTCTTC
CASSALGGFNEQFF
>-|TRBV19|-|TRBJ1-5
TGTGCCAGTGCCGGGACATTCGATCAGCCCCAGCATTTT
CASAGTFDQPQHF
>-|TRBV12-5|TRBD1|TRBJ2-7
TGTGCTAGTGGTTTAGCACAGGGGGCCAAGTTCTACGAGCAGTACTTC
CASGLAQGAKFYEQYF
>-|TRBV5-1|TRBD2|TRBJ2-3
TGCGCCAGCAGCGGTGGGAGGGCATCAGATACGCAGTATTTT
CASSGGRASDTQYF
>many|TRBV30|-|TRBJ2-7
TGTGCCTGGAGTGGGGTCGGTCGGAACTCCTACGAGCAGTACTTC
CAWSGVGRNSYEQYF
>-|TRBV5-1|-|TRBJ2-2
TGCGCCAGCAGCTTGGTCGGAGGCCGCACCGGGGAGCTGTTTTTT
CASSLVGGRTGELFF
>few|TRBV28|TRBD2|TRBJ2-7
TGTGCCAGCAGCCTCCTAGCGGGAGCCAACGAGCAGTACTTC
CASSLLAGANEQYF
>once|TRBV29-1|-|TRBJ2-7
TGCAGCGTTGGTTCCGGAGCCTACGAGCAGTACTTC
CSVGSGAYEQYF
>-|TRBV6-1|-|TRBJ1-5
TGTGCCAGCATCGAGACAGCGGGCAATCAGCCCCAGCATTTT
CASIETAGNQPQHF
>-|TRBV7-2|TRBD2|TRBJ2-5
TGTGCCAGCAGCTTAGGGCTAGCGGGAGCAGAGACCCAGTACTTC
CASSLGLAGAETQYF
>-|TRBV6-6|-|TRBJ2-7
TGTGCCAGCAGTTACGGCACCTCCTACGAGCAGTACTTC
CASSYGTSYEQYF
>-|TRBV29-1|TRBD1|TRBJ2-5
TGCAGCGTTGAAATGGACAGGGGGCGCACAGAGACCCAGTACTTC
CSVEMDRGRTETQYF
>-|TRBV2|-|TRBJ2-4
TGTGCCAGCAGTGTCCGAGGACACCTAGCCAAAAACATTCAGTACTTC
CASSVRGHLAKNIQYF
>few|TRBV15|-|TRBJ2-5
TGTGCCACCAGCAGAGGTCATAGCGCGCAGCAAGAGACCCAGTACTTC
CATSRGHSAQQETQYF
>-|TRBV9|-|TRBJ2-3
TGTGCCAGCAGCGTAGCTGGGGTACAGGGAGATACGCAGTATTTT
CASSVAGVQGDTQYF
>few|TRBV6-6|TRBD2|TRBJ2-7
TGTGCCAGCTGGGGTGCGGGAGGAAAACCCGAGCAGTACTTC
CASWGAGGKPEQYF
>few|TRBV7-8|-|TRBJ1-3
TGTGCCAGCAGCTTCGGGACAATTGGAAACACCATATATTTT
CASSFGTIGNTIYF
>few|TRBV10-3|TRBD2|TRBJ2-7
TGTGCTGTAGGGAGCGGGGACTCCTACGAGCAGTACTTC
CAVGSGDSYEQYF
>-|TRBV6-5|TRBD1|TRBJ1-5
TGTGCCAGCAGTTACTACCCGGGACAGGGAACTCAGCCCCAGCATTTT
CASSYYPGQGTQPQHF
>-|TRBV28|TRBD1|TRBJ1-5
TGTGCCAGCAGGCCCCCCGGGACAGGGACGGGTCAGCCCCAGCATTTT
CASRPPGTGTGQPQHF
>-|TRBV25-1|-|TRBJ1-1
TGTGCCAGCAGTGAATTGGGTATGAACACTGAAGCTTTCTTT
CASSELGMNTEAFF
>-|TRBV12-2|-|TRBJ2-7
TGTGCAAGTCGCTTGGAGCCCGACAGCGGGAGACGGCTCTACGAGCAGTACTTC
CASRLEPDSGRRLYEQYF
>-|TRBV6-1|TRBD2|TRBJ2-3
TGTGCCAGCAGTGAGACTAGCGGGAGGGATACGCAGTATTTT
CASSETSGRDTQYF